These 21 T cell receptor beta chains came from one sample sequenced in a study of blood T cell repertoires in COVID-19 (TCRdb year 2020). Receptors were amplified or captured by the immunoSEQ multiplex PCR assay. The table comes from immuneACCESS by way of TCRdb, which keeps in-frame sequences with V and J called. Part of the clones is missing from these tables; in studies checked, under half for an unresolved V gene and the rest for unknown reasons. For this sample there are tens of thousands of clones; 85% appear just once. Of the sample, about 9.4% falls within the top ten clones. The specimen was peripheral blood. These receptors originate from a human donor in a cohort sampled during active COVID-19.

This clone was seen once. The V and J genes are TRBV12-3 or TRBV12-4 and TRBJ2-4, with 10 bases that match TRBD1. The CDR3 is 13 amino acids. J was trimmed by 8 bases and V by 6 bases; bases with no gene match: 4. CDR3 in amino acids: CASSRDRGYIQYF. CDR3 nucleotide sequence: TGTGCCAGCAGCCGGGACAGGGGTTACATTCAGTACTTC.

In DNA form, the CDR3 reads TGTGCCAGTAGTTTCGGACATCCAACTAATGAAAAACTGTTTTTT. Translating it yields CASSFGHPTNEKLFF. This chain joins TRBV19 and TRBJ1-4; D perhaps matches TRBD1 (5 bases). This CDR3 region has 15 residues. V lost 5 bases to trimming and J lost 0 bases, with 10 bases between them. Germline-derived CDR1 and CDR2 are LNHDA and SQIVND (reference sequence).

The V and J genes are TRBV10-3 and TRBJ2-1; TRBD2 matches at 8 bases. This CDR3 has 17 amino acids. V dropped 3 bases and J dropped 0; count of bases not matched to a gene: 7. Germline CDR1 and CDR2: ENHRY and SYGVKD. In DNA form, the CDR3 reads TGTGCCATCAGTGAAGATACTAGCGGAAGCTCCTACAATGAGCAGTTCTTC. Its protein product is CAISEDTSGSSYNEQFF.

V gene TRBV19 combines with J gene TRBJ2-1, with 9 bases identical to TRBD2. The CDR3 runs 16 residues. Germline CDR1 and CDR2: LNHDA and SQIVND (reference sequence). The junction had 8 bases not matched to a gene; V was cut back by 3 bases and J by 5 bases. CDR3 nucleotides: TGTGCCAGTAGTATCCCTGCTAGCGGGGCTAACAATGAGCAGTTCTTC. It specifies CASSIPASGANNEQFF. The complete variable domain, with remaining parts taken from reference TRBV19 and TRBJ2-1, reads DGGITQSPKYLFRKEGQNVTLSCEQNLNHDAMYWYRQDPGQGLRLIYYSQIVNDFQKGDIAEGYSVSREKKESFPLTVTSAQKNPTAFYLCASSIPASGANNEQFFGPGTRLTVL.

The V gene is TRBV27, the J gene TRBJ2-3, with no clear D. V was pared by 5 bases and J by 2 bases, with 11 bases between. Per the germline V gene, CDR1 is MNHEY and CDR2 is SMNVEV (reference sequence). The CDR3 covers 14 residues. CDR3 loop: CASSTRGITDTQYF. DNA for the CDR3: TGTGCCAGCAGTACGAGAGGAATCACAGATACGCAGTATTTT.

The chain combines TRBV5-4 with TRBJ2-7; TRBD2 matches 14 bases. The V gene's germline CDR1 is SGHNT and CDR2 YYREEE (reference sequence). The junction had 4 bases not matched to a gene; V was cut back by 4 bases and J by 1 base. The CDR3 is 16 amino acids. CDR3 amino acids: CASSPGTSGRSYEQYF. DNA for the CDR3: TGTGCCAGCAGCCCGGGGACTAGCGGGAGATCCTACGAGCAGTACTTC. Filled out from reference TRBV5-4 and TRBJ2-7, the complete variable domain reads ETGVTQSPTHLIKTRGQQVTLRCSSQSGHNTVSWYQQALGQGPQFIFQYYREEENGRGNFPPRFSGLQFPNYSSELNVNALELDDSALYLCASSPGTSGRSYEQYFGPGTRLTVT.

The rearrangement joins TRBV7-9 to TRBJ2-2; maybe TRBD2 (6 bases). The V and J ends lost 2 bases and 3 bases respectively, with 16 bases between them. Germline V gene data show CDR1 as SEHNR and CDR2 as FQNEAQ (reference sequence). The CDR3 runs to 17 residues. For the CDR3, the DNA is TGTGCCAGCAGCTTATTTCTCGGGGGTTGGGACACCGGGGAGCTGTTTTTT. It specifies CASSLFLGGWDTGELFF.

V and J are TRBV2 and TRBJ2-7; TRBD1 might be the D (5 bases). The CDR3 loop spans 14 amino acids. From germline, CDR1 is SNHLY and CDR2 FYNNEI. The V end was cut by 4 bases, the J end by 4 bases, with 14 bases between. CDR3 region: CASSGRTPGYEQYF. The CDR3 DNA reads TGTGCCAGCAGTGGACGTACCCCAGGGTACGAGCAGTACTTC.

The chain has TRBV21-1 and TRBJ2-2; the table calls TRBD2, which could not be checked here. TRBV21-1 is an annotated pseudogene. This CDR3 has 16 residues. DNA for the CDR3: TGTGCCAGCCTACCCGCTATGCGGCTTAACACCGGGGAGCTGTTTTTT. Encoded protein: CASLPAMRLNTGELFF.

The chain carries TRBV24-1 and TRBJ2-7; D perhaps matches TRBD1 (5 bases). Germline lookup yields CDR1 KGHDR and CDR2 SFDVKD. The CDR3 is 16 residues long. V was shortened by 4 bases and J by 4 bases, with 19 bases between the two germline ends. This chain's CDR3 is CATSDPLAGKGYEQYF. The DNA for the CDR3 is TGTGCCACCAGTGACCCCCTGGCAGGGAAAGGGTACGAGCAGTACTTC.

The genes are TRBV16 and TRBJ1-3; D may be TRBD1 (6 bases). V was trimmed by 3 bases and J by 2 bases, leaving 17 bases between them. The germline gives CDR1 KGHSY, CDR2 FQNENV. The CDR3 contains 17 residues. CDR3 in amino acids: CASSHPRAGAPGNTIYF. The CDR3 nucleotides are TGTGCCAGCAGCCACCCGAGGGCAGGGGCTCCTGGAAACACCATATATTTT.

The genes are TRBV15 and TRBJ1-1; maybe TRBD1 (5 bases). The V end lost 0 bases, the J end lost 4 bases, and 9 bases lay between the germline ends. The CDR3 is made up of 14 amino acids. Germline CDR1 and CDR2: LNHNV and YYDKDF (reference sequence). DNA of the CDR3: TGTGCCACCAGCAGAGATTTGCAGGGCACTGAAGCTTTCTTT. Protein product: CATSRDLQGTEAFF.

The J gene is TRBJ2-5, the V gene TRBV10-1; D might be TRBD1 (7 bases). The CDR3 length is 13 residues. CDR1 WNHNN and CDR2 SYGVQD come from the germline V gene (reference sequence). Between the trimmed V and J ends, which lost 8 bases and 5 bases, there was a span of 15 bases. The CDR3 bases are TGCGCCAGCCAGCGACAGGGAGGTGAGACCCAGTACTTC. Translating it yields CASQRQGGETQYF.

CDR3 sequence reads: CASSSSGAYNEQFF. The CDR3 DNA sequence: TGTGCCAGCTCAAGTAGCGGGGCCTACAATGAGCAGTTCTTC. This chain connects TRBV18 to TRBJ2-1; 8 bases line up with TRBD2. Trimming at V came to 5 bases and at J to 2 bases, leaving 2 bases not matched to a gene. In germline, CDR1 is KGHSH, CDR2 LQKENI. The CDR3 is 14 residues long.

This chain links TRBV13 with TRBJ1-1; D not certain. Germline V lookup: CDR1 PRHDT, CDR2 FYEKMQ (reference sequence). The CDR3 length is 13 residues. V lost 5 bases and J lost 4, with 11 bases in between. The CDR3 DNA sequence: TGTGCCAGCAGCCGAGTGGGGAGCACTGAAGCTTTCTTT. This gives the protein CASSRVGSTEAFF.

This clone appeared once. The V gene is TRBV6-6, the J gene TRBJ2-3, with 10 bases that match TRBD2. Trimming cost V 5 bases and J 1 base; bases outside gene matches: 6. Germline V CDR1 and CDR2: MNHNY, SVGAGI (reference sequence). The CDR3 runs to 16 residues. CDR3 in amino acids: CASSPTGTSGTDTQYF. CDR3 coding DNA: TGTGCCAGCAGTCCTACCGGGACTAGCGGCACAGATACGCAGTATTTT.

The V and J genes are TRBV27 and TRBJ2-7, with 9 positions matching TRBD2. CDR1 and CDR2 from the germline V gene are MNHEY and SMNVEV (reference sequence). The CDR3 is 15 residues long. J gave up 2 bases and V 5 bases, and 7 bases lay outside the gene matches. CDR3 sequence: CASSTIAGEAYEQYF. The CDR3 region has the DNA TGTGCCAGCAGTACCATAGCGGGAGAGGCCTACGAGCAGTACTTC.

The chain joins TRBV14 to TRBJ1-4, with 7 bases aligning to TRBD1. The CDR3 contains 16 residues. Germline V lookup: CDR1 SGHDN, CDR2 FVKESK. The trim removed 4 bases at V and 0 bases at J, leaving 5 bases unmatched. The CDR3 sequence: CASSLGGSTTNEKLFF. CDR3 DNA: TGTGCCAGCAGCCTAGGGGGCTCCACAACTAATGAAAAACTGTTTTTT.

This sequence joins TRBV5-1 and TRBJ2-7, with 12 bases aligning to TRBD2. CDR1 is SGHRS, CDR2 YFSETQ, per germline. V gave up 3 bases and J gave up 2 bases; unmatched junction bases: 9. The CDR3 is 17 residues long. The DNA for the CDR3 is TGCGCCAGCAGCTCCGGACTAGCGGGAAACCCCGCCTACGAGCAGTACTTC. Amino acids: CASSSGLAGNPAYEQYF.

The chain uses TRBV5-4 and TRBJ1-2; D not resolved. Trimming pared 2 bases from V and 4 bases from J, leaving 12 bases between. CDR3 size: 14 residues. Germline V lookup: CDR1 SGHNT, CDR2 YYREEE (reference sequence). DNA for the CDR3: TGTGCCAGCAGCTTTATGCTAGGAGGCTATGGCTACACCTTC. Amino acids: CASSFMLGGYGYTF.

The chain has TRBV28 and TRBJ2-3; D might be TRBD2 (5 bases). Trimming cost V 3 bases and J 1 base, with 14 bases left between them. Germline values: CDR1 MDHEN, CDR2 SYDVKM. The CDR3 is made up of 16 amino acids. This CDR3 is CASSFPKRLGTDTQYF. CDR3 DNA sequence: TGTGCCAGCAGTTTCCCAAAGCGGCTGGGCACAGATACGCAGTATTTT.